Each of the 30 T cell receptor beta chains below was sequenced from the same sample in a study of blood T cell repertoires in COVID-19. Libraries were prepared by immunoSEQ multiplex PCR; TCRdb keeps only in-frame clonotypes and omits some of them. The top ten hold approximately 9.2% of the sample, which has tens of thousands of clones, roughly nine tenths seen once. The specimen sequenced was peripheral blood. These receptors originate from a woman between 70 and 85 years old with active COVID-19.

The chain couples TRBV28 to TRBJ1-5; D ambiguous. The length of the CDR3 is 15 residues. The V gene's germline CDR1 is MDHEN and CDR2 SYDVKM. V was pared by 6 bases and J by 3 bases, with 15 bases between. The CDR3 here is CASSPVFGDNQPQHF. For the CDR3, the DNA is TGTGCCAGCAGCCCCGTGTTTGGAGACAATCAGCCCCAGCATTTT.

The chain is built from TRBV29-1 and TRBJ2-3; the D gene is possibly TRBD2 (6 bases). Trimming pared 7 bases from V and 6 bases from J, leaving 17 bases between. The CDR3 covers 13 residues. CDR1 is SQVTM and CDR2 is ANQGSEA in the germline V gene. Written as DNA, the CDR3 is TGCAGCGAGACGGGAGCGGTCTTGGATACGCAGTATTTT. Encoded protein: CSETGAVLDTQYF.

The chain combines TRBV3-1 (or the pseudogene TRBV3-2) with TRBJ2-5; possibly TRBD2 for D (6 bases). The CDR3 runs to 15 residues. Germline V CDR1 and CDR2: LGHDT, YNNKEL (reference sequence). Trimming stripped 4 bases from V and 0 bases from J, with 12 bases between. The CDR3 reads CASSPNAGNQETQYF. The DNA for the CDR3 is TGTGCCAGCAGCCCAAACGCGGGAAACCAAGAGACCCAGTACTTC.

The chain combines TRBV6-5 with TRBJ2-7, with TRBD2 matching over 10 bases. Germline values: CDR1 MNHEY, CDR2 SVGAGI. The trim removed 3 bases at V and 2 bases at J, leaving 4 bases unmatched. The CDR3 runs 15 residues. In DNA form, the CDR3 reads TGTGCCAGCAGTTATGCTAGCGGGAGCCCCTACGAGCAGTACTTC. Translation: CASSYASGSPYEQYF.

The chain uses TRBV3-1 (or the pseudogene TRBV3-2) and TRBJ2-6; TRBD1 matches at 9 bases. CDR3 length: 18 amino acids. The germline V gene encodes CDR1 LGHDT and CDR2 YNNKEL (reference sequence). The V segment lost 1 base and the J segment 1 base; nucleotides outside the gene matches: 5. DNA of the CDR3: TGTGCCAGCAGCCAAGGGGACAGGGTTCGGTCTGGGGCCAACGTCCTGACTTTC. Protein sequence: CASSQGDRVRSGANVLTF.

This chain connects TRBV28 to TRBJ2-7, with 7 bases aligning to TRBD1. The CDR3 consists of 14 residues. With 6 bases clipped from V and 0 bases from J, the junction kept 5 bases outside the gene matches. Germline V gene data show CDR1 as MDHEN and CDR2 as SYDVKM. CDR3 in amino acids: CASRLDRSSYEQYF. The CDR3 nucleotides are TGTGCCAGCAGATTGGACAGGAGCTCCTACGAGCAGTACTTC.

This chain joins TRBV20-1 and TRBJ2-7; D is undetermined. Trimming removed 3 bases from V and 5 bases from J, with 8 bases in between. The germline gives CDR1 DFQATT, CDR2 SNEGSKA (reference sequence). The CDR3 length is 11 residues. The CDR3 nucleotides read TGCAGTGCTAGTCCCACTAACGAGCAGTACTTC. Amino acids: CSASPTNEQYF.

The chain combines TRBV7-9 with TRBJ1-1, with D possibly being TRBD1 (6 bases). Per the germline V gene, CDR1 is SEHNR and CDR2 is FQNEAQ (reference sequence). V shed 1 base and J shed 1 base, with 7 bases lying between them. The CDR3 is 14 amino acids. Here the CDR3 reads CASSLGGGNTEAFF. Written as DNA, the CDR3 is TGTGCCAGCAGCTTAGGAGGGGGGAACACTGAAGCTTTCTTT.

The chain links TRBV13 to TRBJ2-4, with TRBD2 identical over 7 bases. This CDR3 has 15 residues. V was pared by 5 bases and J by 6 bases, with 10 bases of the junction left unmatched. Germline CDR1 is PRHDT and CDR2 is FYEKMQ (reference sequence). The CDR3 sequence: CASSVKGGVGNIQYF. CDR3 coding DNA: TGTGCCAGCAGCGTGAAGGGAGGGGTCGGAAACATTCAGTACTTC.

The chain has TRBV11-1 and TRBJ1-4; D call uncertain. Germline V gene sequence: CDR1 SGHAT, CDR2 FQDESV (reference sequence). With 0 bases removed from V and 5 bases from J, the gap between germline ends came to 4 bases. This CDR3 has 13 residues. CDR3 in amino acids: CASSLAQNEKLFF. The CDR3 DNA follows: TGTGCCAGCAGCTTAGCCCAGAATGAAAAACTGTTTTTT.

CDR3 amino acids: CASSETRPSGANVLTF. CDR3 in DNA: TGTGCCAGCAGTGAGACCAGGCCCTCCGGGGCCAACGTCCTGACTTTC. This chain joins TRBV6-1 and TRBJ2-6; D is unresolved. The CDR3 is 16 residues long. V was cut by 3 bases and J by 4 bases, with 13 bases left in between. In germline, CDR1 is MNHNS, CDR2 SASEGT.

This clone was seen only once. This sequence joins TRBV28 and TRBJ1-1; tentative D call: TRBD1 (6 bases). CDR3 length equals 16 residues. Germline V lookup: CDR1 MDHEN, CDR2 SYDVKM. The V end was cut by 1 base, the J end by 5 bases, with 17 bases between. CDR3 nucleotides: TGTGCCAGCAGTTTATCCACCGACAGGACGCGAACTGAAGCTTTCTTT. Protein sequence: CASSLSTDRTRTEAFF.

This sequence joins TRBV9 and TRBJ1-1, with TRBD1 as a possible D gene (5 bases). CDR1 and CDR2 from the germline V gene are SGDLS and YYNGEE. V gave up 0 bases and J gave up 6 bases, with 9 bases separating them. The CDR3 sequence is 13 residues long. The CDR3 here is CASSVGGVPEAFF. CDR3 bases: TGTGCCAGCAGCGTAGGGGGGGTCCCTGAAGCTTTCTTT.

V usage is TRBV18 and J usage is TRBJ1-1; 9 bases fit TRBD1. Germline V gene sequence: CDR1 KGHSH, CDR2 LQKENI. The CDR3 is 16 residues long. With 2 bases clipped from V and 3 bases from J, the junction kept 7 bases outside the gene matches. The CDR3 nucleotides read TGTGCCAGCTCACCATCCACAGGGGGCGAGGACACTGAAGCTTTCTTT. Translation gives CASSPSTGGEDTEAFF. The full variable domain, its missing parts supplied by reference TRBV18 and TRBJ1-1, is NAGVMQNPRHLVRRRGQEARLRCSPMKGHSHVYWYRQLPEEGLKFMVYLQKENIIDESGMPKERFSAEFPKEGPSILRIQQVVRGDSAAYFCASSPSTGGEDTEAFFGQGTRLTVV.

The rearrangement links TRBV6-5 to TRBJ2-1; 10 bases line up with TRBD1. CDR1 is MNHEY and CDR2 is SVGAGI in the germline V gene. The junction had 4 bases not matched to a gene; V was cut back by 4 bases and J by 4 bases. This CDR3 comprises 15 residues. CDR3 sequence reads: CASSSPGQGYNEQFF. The CDR3 coding sequence is TGTGCCAGCAGTTCTCCGGGACAGGGGTACAATGAGCAGTTCTTC.

The CDR3 DNA sequence: TGCGCCAGCAGCTTTCTTTCGCCGGACGAGCAGTACTTC. It specifies CASSFLSPDEQYF. The chain couples TRBV5-1 to TRBJ2-7; no firm D call. Trimming pared 2 bases from V and 5 bases from J, leaving 11 bases between. The germline V gene encodes CDR1 SGHRS and CDR2 YFSETQ. This CDR3 spans 13 amino acids.

This chain links TRBV10-1 with TRBJ2-3, with 8 bases lining up with TRBD2. V gave up 6 bases and J gave up 5 bases; unmatched junction bases: 16. CDR1 and CDR2 (germline): WNHNN, SYGVQD (reference sequence). The CDR3 has 17 amino acids. The CDR3 region has the DNA TGCGCCAGCAGCCAGAGCGTGGAGCGGGAGTTCATAGATACGCAGTATTTT. The encoded protein is CASSQSVEREFIDTQYF.

This chain links TRBV6-2 or TRBV6-3 with TRBJ2-1, with 7 bases identical to TRBD2. Germline CDR1 and CDR2: MNHEY and SVGEGT. V shed 2 bases, J shed 9 bases, and the junction held 4 bases outside the gene matches. This CDR3 has 13 residues. The CDR3 DNA reads TGTGCCAGCAGTTACGGCTGGGAGGGTGAGCAGTTCTTC. Its protein product is CASSYGWEGEQFF.

The J gene is TRBJ2-2, the V gene TRBV7-8, with D possibly TRBD1 on 6 matching bases. The V end was cut by 5 bases, the J end by 4 bases, with 20 bases between. The CDR3 consists of 17 residues. Germline V gene lookup returns CDR1 SGHVS and CDR2 FQNEAQ. This chain's CDR3 is CASSPYVRDTSTGELFF. CDR3 sequence (DNA): TGTGCCAGCAGCCCGTACGTCCGGGACACTTCCACCGGGGAGCTGTTTTTT.

The chain links TRBV6-5 to TRBJ2-3; TRBD1 agrees at 7 bases. The germline V gene has CDR1 MNHEY and CDR2 SVGAGI. The CDR3 runs to 16 residues. The junction had 13 bases not matched to a gene; V was cut back by 4 bases and J by 6 bases. For the CDR3, the DNA is TGTGCCAGCAGTTTACTCCGGACAGGCCCACTGGATACGCAGTATTTT. It specifies CASSLLRTGPLDTQYF.

The V and J genes are TRBV5-1 and TRBJ2-2; 14 positions match TRBD2. V lost 3 bases, J lost 3 bases, and 7 bases stayed unmatched. The CDR3 has 18 amino acids. Germline CDR1 is SGHRS and CDR2 is YFSETQ. CDR3 loop: CASSSKGLAGGHTGELFF. Here the CDR3 DNA reads TGCGCCAGCAGCTCAAAAGGACTAGCGGGAGGTCACACCGGGGAGCTGTTTTTT.

This chain joins TRBV5-1 and TRBJ1-2, with TRBD1 matching 7 bases. CDR1 SGHRS and CDR2 YFSETQ come from the germline V gene. J lost 4 bases, V lost 4 bases, and 4 bases had no gene match. This CDR3 has 13 amino acids. The CDR3 here is CASSVTGAYGYTF. Here the CDR3 DNA reads TGCGCCAGCAGCGTCACAGGGGCCTATGGCTACACCTTC.

There are a few counts of this clone. This chain links TRBV4-2 with TRBJ1-6; D is unresolved. This CDR3 spans 15 amino acids. The germline CDR1 and CDR2 sequences are LGHNA and YNFKEQ. Trimming removed 5 bases at V and 7 bases at J, with 15 bases between. The CDR3 reads CASSDPGKENSPLHF. CDR3 in DNA: TGTGCCAGCAGCGACCCGGGGAAGGAAAATTCACCCCTCCACTTT.

Concerning this clone itself: One end of the junction is discordant with germline, which a read error may explain. The chain links TRBV20-1 to TRBJ2-1; 7 bases align to TRBD2. This CDR3 has 10 residues. Germline V lookup: CDR1 DFQATT, CDR2 SNEGSKA (reference sequence). CDR3 region: CSAWGGEEFF. CDR3 nucleotides: TGCAGTGCTTGGGGGGGTGAGGAGTTCTTC.

CDR3 region: CASTSGTYNEQFF. The CDR3 DNA follows: TGTGCCAGTACTAGCGGGACCTACAATGAGCAGTTCTTC. V gene TRBV5-6 combines with J gene TRBJ2-1, with 10 bases aligning to TRBD2. The CDR3 spans 13 residues. J was trimmed by 2 bases and V by 8 bases; bases with no gene match: 1. Germline CDR1 SGHDT, CDR2 YYEEEE.

V gene TRBV11-2 combines with J gene TRBJ2-3; 8 positions agree with TRBD2. CDR1 and CDR2 from the germline V gene are SGHAT and FQNNGV. V trimming: 5 bases; J trimming: 0 bases; junction bases outside the gene matches: 4. This CDR3 has 15 residues. The CDR3 coding sequence is TGTGCCAGCAGCCGCTCTAGCGGGAGCACAGATACGCAGTATTTT. This codes for CASSRSSGSTDTQYF.

The genes are TRBV7-3 and TRBJ2-1, with a tentative D call TRBD2 (6 bases). V was shortened by 5 bases and J by 7 bases, with 12 bases between the two germline ends. The CDR3 extends over 13 amino acids. CDR1 SGHTA and CDR2 FQGTGA come from the germline V gene. CDR3 in amino acids: CASSPSGGNEQFF. The CDR3 DNA reads as TGTGCCAGCAGCCCCAGTGGGGGGAATGAGCAGTTCTTC.

The gene calls are TRBV7-9 and TRBJ2-3, with 11 positions matching TRBD2. The CDR3 spans 18 residues. Per germline, CDR1 SEHNR and CDR2 FQNEAQ (reference sequence). J was trimmed by 2 bases and V by 5 bases; bases with no gene match: 12. The CDR3: CASSPAVTSGIYTDTQYF. As DNA, the CDR3 is TGTGCCAGCAGCCCCGCCGTGACTAGCGGGATCTACACAGATACGCAGTATTTT. Complete variable domain (other parts from reference TRBV7-9 and TRBJ2-3): DTGVSQNPRHKITKRGQNVTFRCDPISEHNRLYWYRQTLGQGPEFLTYFQNEAQLEKSRLLSDRFSAERPKGSFSTLEIQRTEQGDSAMYLCASSPAVTSGIYTDTQYFGPGTRLTVL.

V and J are TRBV21-1 and TRBJ1-5; the D call of TRBD1 is as the table states it, not checked on the DNA. TRBV21-1 is a pseudogene locus. The CDR3 totals 18 residues. The CDR3 nucleotides are TGTGCCAGGGCACCTGGGACACAGTTTAGAGATAGCAATCAGCCCCAGCATTTT. It codes for CARAPGTQFRDSNQPQHF.

This chain connects TRBV11-2 to TRBJ2-1; 8 bases align to TRBD2. The CDR3 length is 19 residues. Germline assignment: CDR1 SGHAT and CDR2 FQNNGV. V lost 4 bases to trimming and J lost 7 bases; unmatched junction nucleotides: 21. The CDR3 DNA reads as TGTGCCAGCAGCTGGCGGACTTTCGGACTAGCAAGTTTTCAAAATGAGCAGTTCTTC. Its protein product is CASSWRTFGLASFQNEQFF. The full variable domain, completed using reference TRBV11-2 and TRBJ2-1, is EAGVAQSPRYKIIEKRQSVAFWCNPISGHATLYWYQQILGQGPKLLIQFQNNGVVDDSQLPKDRFSAERLKGVDSTLKIQPAKLEDSAVYLCASSWRTFGLASFQNEQFFGPGTRLTVL.